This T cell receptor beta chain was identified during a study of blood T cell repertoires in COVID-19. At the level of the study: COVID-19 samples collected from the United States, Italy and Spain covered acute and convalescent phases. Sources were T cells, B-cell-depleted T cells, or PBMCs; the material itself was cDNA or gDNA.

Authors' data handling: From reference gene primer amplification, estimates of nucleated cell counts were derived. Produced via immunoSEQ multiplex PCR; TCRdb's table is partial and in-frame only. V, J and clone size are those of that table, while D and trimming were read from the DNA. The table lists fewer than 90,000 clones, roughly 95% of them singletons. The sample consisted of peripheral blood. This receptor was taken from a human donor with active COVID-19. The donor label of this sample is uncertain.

Here the CDR3 reads CASSQGPGNYQPQHF. The CDR3, as DNA: TGTGCCAGCAGCCAAGGCCCAGGGAACTATCAGCCCCAGCATTTT. The V and J genes are TRBV3-1 (or the pseudogene TRBV3-2) and TRBJ1-5; tentatively, D is TRBD1 (5 bases). The CDR3 spans 15 residues. The V and J ends lost 1 base and 5 bases respectively, with 12 bases between them. Germline V CDR1 and CDR2: LGHDT, YNNKEL (reference sequence).